Listed here are 2 T cell receptor beta chains from one sample, sequenced in a study of T cells after yellow fever vaccination. TCRdb passed the 5' RACE reads through MiXCR, listing each CDR3 protein once. The table shows about 320,000 distinct CDR3 sequences, with 3.5% to 4.5% occurring only once. The sample here was PBMCs, taken 15 days after the yellow fever booster vaccination. The receptor source for this set is a man younger than 30 who received the YFV17D yellow fever vaccine.

In its sample, this clonotype was seen many times. The chain recombines TRBV7-2 with TRBJ2-2; 7 bases align to TRBD2. Germline trimming cut 5 bases from V and 1 base from J; bases unmatched to any gene: 7. The CDR3 length is 16 residues. From germline, CDR1 is SGHTA and CDR2 FQGNSA. CDR3 residues: CASSLSSGENTGELFF. CDR3 coding DNA: TGTGCCAGCAGCCTATCAAGCGGGGAGAACACCGGGGAGCTGTTTTTT.

This clonotype was observed many times. The V gene is TRBV6-5, the J gene TRBJ2-2; no firm D call. The length of the CDR3 is 12 residues. The V end was cut by 8 bases, the J end by 1 base, with 5 bases between. Germline V gene lookup returns CDR1 MNHEY and CDR2 SVGAGI. CDR3 protein: CASARNTGELFF. The DNA of the CDR3 is TGTGCCAGCGCGAGGAACACCGGGGAGCTGTTTTTT.